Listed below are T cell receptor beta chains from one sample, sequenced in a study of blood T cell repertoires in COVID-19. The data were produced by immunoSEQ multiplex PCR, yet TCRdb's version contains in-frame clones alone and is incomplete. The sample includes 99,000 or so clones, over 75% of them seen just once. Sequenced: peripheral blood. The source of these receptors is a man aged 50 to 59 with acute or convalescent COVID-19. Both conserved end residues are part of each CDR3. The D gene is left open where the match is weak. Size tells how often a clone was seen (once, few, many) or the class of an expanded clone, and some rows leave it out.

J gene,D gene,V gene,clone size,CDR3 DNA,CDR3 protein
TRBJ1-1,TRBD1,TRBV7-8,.,TGTGCCAGCAGCCGGGACAGGGTTGAAGCTTTCTTT,CASSRDRVEAFF
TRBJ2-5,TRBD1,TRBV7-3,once,TGTGCCAGCAGCCCGGGGACAGGGCAAGAGACCCAGTACTTC,CASSPGTGQETQYF
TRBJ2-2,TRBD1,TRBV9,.,TGTGCCAGCAGCCCCGCGACAGGGGGTAGGACCGGGGAGCTGTTTTTT,CASSPATGGRTGELFF
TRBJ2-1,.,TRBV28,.,TGTGCCAGCAGTTCCCCGGGCATAGACAGGTATGAGCAGTTCTTC,CASSSPGIDRYEQFF
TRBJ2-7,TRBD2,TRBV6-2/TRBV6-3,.,TGTGCCAGCAGTTACCCGGGACTAGCGGGAGGTTACGAGCAGTACTTC,CASSYPGLAGGYEQYF
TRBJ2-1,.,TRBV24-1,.,TGTGCCACCAGTGACTCTGACAATGAGCAGTTCTTC,CATSDSDNEQFF
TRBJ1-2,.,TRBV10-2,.,TGCGCCAGCAGTGAGTCGGGCCCCCCAGACCGCTACACCTTC,CASSESGPPDRYTF
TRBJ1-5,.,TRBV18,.,TGTGCCAGCTCACCATGGGACATGGGTCAGCCCCAGCATTTT,CASSPWDMGQPQHF
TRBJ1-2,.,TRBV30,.,TGTGCCTGGAGTGTGGGGAGTGGGGTTCGTGGCTACACCTTC,CAWSVGSGVRGYTF
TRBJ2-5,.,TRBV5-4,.,TGTGCCAGCAGCTTCCCTCAAGAGACCCAGTACTTC,CASSFPQETQYF
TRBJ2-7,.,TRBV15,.,TGTGCCACCAGCAGCCGTTGGACATCTAACTCCTACGAGCAGTACTTC,CATSSRWTSNSYEQYF
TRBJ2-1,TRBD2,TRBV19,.,TGTGCCAGTAGTAACCCGGCCAGCGGGAGCTCCTACAATGAGCAGTTCTTC,CASSNPASGSSYNEQFF
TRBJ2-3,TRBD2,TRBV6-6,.,TGTGCCAGCAGTCTAGAGGGACTAGCGGATAGCACAGATACGCAGTATTTT,CASSLEGLADSTDTQYF
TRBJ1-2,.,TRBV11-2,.,TGTGCCAGCAGCTTAGGGAACAGGGACTACACCTTC,CASSLGNRDYTF
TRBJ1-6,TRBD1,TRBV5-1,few,TGCGCCAGCAGCCATACGGGACAGATAGGTAATTCACCCCTCCACTTT,CASSHTGQIGNSPLHF
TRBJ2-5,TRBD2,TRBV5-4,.,TGTGCCACAACGGGGGGGAAGGCGTCCGGAGAGACCCAGTACTTC,CATTGGKASGETQYF
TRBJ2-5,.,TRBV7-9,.,TGTGCCAGCAGCACCCGAGGCCCAGAGACCCAGTACTTC,CASSTRGPETQYF
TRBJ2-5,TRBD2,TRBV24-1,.,TGTGCCACCAGTACCGGGGGGGAGACCCAGTACTTC,CATSTGGETQYF
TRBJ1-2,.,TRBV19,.,TGTGCCAGTAGTCCCCAGGTGGATAGCTATGGCTACACCTTC,CASSPQVDSYGYTF
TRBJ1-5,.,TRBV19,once,TGTGCCAGTAGATTAACAGGTCCTAGCAATCAGCCCCAGCATTTT,CASRLTGPSNQPQHF
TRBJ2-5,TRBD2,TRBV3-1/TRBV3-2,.,TGTGCCAGCAGAGCTAGCGGGATCCAAGAGACCCAGTACTTC,CASRASGIQETQYF
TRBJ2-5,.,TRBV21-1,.,TGTGCCAGCAGCAAATTACCGGGACAGGGCAATCTTACCCAGTACTTC,CASSKLPGQGNLTQYF
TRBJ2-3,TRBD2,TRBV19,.,TGTGCCAGTAGTATAGCCGGCCTAGCGGGAGCTTCTCTGGAGTTGTTTACGCAGTATTTT,CASSIAGLAGASLELFTQYF
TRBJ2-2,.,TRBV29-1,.,TGCTGCGCCGACCTCGGGGGTGGGGGGACCGGGGAGCTGTTTTTT,CCADLGGGGTGELFF
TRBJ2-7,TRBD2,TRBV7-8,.,TGTGCCAGCACCCATTTCCAGGGAGTAGCGGGAGCGTACGAGCAGTACTTC,CASTHFQGVAGAYEQYF
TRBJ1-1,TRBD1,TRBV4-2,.,TGTGCCAGCAGCCAGGTCAGGGGGATGAACACTGAAGCTTTCTTT,CASSQVRGMNTEAFF
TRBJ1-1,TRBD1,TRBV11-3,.,TGTGCCAGCACCCCCGGGACAGGGCACACTGAAGCTTTCTTT,CASTPGTGHTEAFF
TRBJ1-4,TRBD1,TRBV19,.,TGTGCCAGTAGTAGAGGGGGACAGGGTGTTGAAAAACTGTTTTTT,CASSRGGQGVEKLFF
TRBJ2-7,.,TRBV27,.,TGTGCCAGCAGTCTTAGGGGAACAGGGTCCAAATACGAGCAGTACTTC,CASSLRGTGSKYEQYF
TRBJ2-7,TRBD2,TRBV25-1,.,TGTGCCAGCAATAGTCGGACTAGCGCCCACGAGCAGTACTTC,CASNSRTSAHEQYF
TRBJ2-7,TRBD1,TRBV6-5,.,TGTGCCAGCAGCACGGACAGGGGGCCCTACGAGCAGTACTTC,CASSTDRGPYEQYF
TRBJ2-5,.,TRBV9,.,TGTGCCAGCAGCGTACAGGGTCAAGAAGAGACCCAGTACTTC,CASSVQGQEETQYF
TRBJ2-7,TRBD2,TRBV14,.,TGTGCCAGCAGCCAACAGCGGGGGAGCTCCTACGAGCAGTACTTC,CASSQQRGSSYEQYF
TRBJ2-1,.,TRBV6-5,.,TGTGCCAGCAGTTACTCCTCTCCTTCCTACAATGAGCAGTTCTTC,CASSYSSPSYNEQFF
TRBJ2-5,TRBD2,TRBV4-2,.,TGTGCCAGCAGCCAAGGGACTAGCGGGGCCCAAGAGACCCAGTACTTC,CASSQGTSGAQETQYF
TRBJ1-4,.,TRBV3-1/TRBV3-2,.,TGTGCCAGCAGCCAAAAGGACGGGGGGATTAATGAAAAACTGTTTTTT,CASSQKDGGINEKLFF
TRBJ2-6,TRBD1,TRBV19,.,TGTGCCAGTAGTATGGAGGGCGGGACAGGGTATTTCTCTGGGGCCAACGTCCTGACTTTC,CASSMEGGTGYFSGANVLTF
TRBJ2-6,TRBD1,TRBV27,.,TGTGCCAGCAGTTTAAACGGACAGGGAAGCTCTGGGGCCAACGTCCTGACTTTC,CASSLNGQGSSGANVLTF
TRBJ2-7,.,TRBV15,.,TGTGCCACCAGCAGAGTCCCGACAGCCTACGAGCAGTACTTC,CATSRVPTAYEQYF
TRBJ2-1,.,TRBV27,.,TGTGCCAGCAGTTTATTGGCAGGGTCGCTTAACAATGAGCAGTTCTTC,CASSLLAGSLNNEQFF
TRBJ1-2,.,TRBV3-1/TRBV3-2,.,TGTGCCAGCAGCCTTCGGGTTTCAATCTATGGCTACACCTTC,CASSLRVSIYGYTF
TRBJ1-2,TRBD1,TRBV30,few,TGTGCCTGGAACGCCAACAGGGGAGGCTACACCTTC,CAWNANRGGYTF
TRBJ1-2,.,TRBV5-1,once,TGCGCCAGCAGCTCCTCCTACGCGGGGCAGGGCGTTGGCTACACCTTC,CASSSSYAGQGVGYTF
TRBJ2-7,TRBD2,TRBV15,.,TGTGCCACCAGCAGACCTAGCGGGACCAGCTCCTACGAGCAGTACTTC,CATSRPSGTSSYEQYF
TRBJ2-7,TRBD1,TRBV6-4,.,TGTGCCAGCAGTGAGTCGACAGGGTTAGAGCAGTACTTC,CASSESTGLEQYF
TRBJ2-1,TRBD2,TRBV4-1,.,TGCGCCAGCAGCCTGGGACTAGCGGGTTTAGGCTCCTACAATGAGCAGTTCTTC,CASSLGLAGLGSYNEQFF
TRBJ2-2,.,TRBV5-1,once,TGCGCCAGCAGCTTGGAGGCAGGAAACACCGGGGAGCTGTTTTTT,CASSLEAGNTGELFF
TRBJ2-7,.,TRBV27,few,TGTGCCAGCAGTCTAACGTCGGCGACTACAGTGTTCTCCGAGCAGTACTTC,CASSLTSATTVFSEQYF
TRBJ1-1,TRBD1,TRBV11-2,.,TGTGCCAGCAGCCCGAGGACAGGCACTGAAGCTTTCTTT,CASSPRTGTEAFF
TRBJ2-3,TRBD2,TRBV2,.,TGTGCCGGATCACGGACTAGCGAAACAGATACGCAGTATTTT,CAGSRTSETDTQYF
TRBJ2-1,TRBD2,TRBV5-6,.,TGTGCCAGCAGCTTGCTGGCGGGAGGATACAATGAGCAGTTCTTC,CASSLLAGGYNEQFF
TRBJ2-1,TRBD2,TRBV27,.,TGTGCCAGCATTAAGAATGGGGGTAGCGGGAGGTTCAACAATGAGCAGTTCTTC,CASIKNGGSGRFNNEQFF
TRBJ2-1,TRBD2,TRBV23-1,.,TGCGCCAGCAGTCAATCCGCGGGGGGCCCTTACAATGAGCAGTTCTTC,CASSQSAGGPYNEQFF
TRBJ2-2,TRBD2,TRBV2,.,TGTGCCAGCAAGATAACTAGCGGGAACACCGGGGAGCTGTTTTTT,CASKITSGNTGELFF
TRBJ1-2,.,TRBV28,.,TGTGCCAGCAGCAGACAGGATATCAATGGCTACACCTTC,CASSRQDINGYTF
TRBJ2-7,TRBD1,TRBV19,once,TGTGCCAGTAGCACACCCAGGGGGCTATACGAGCAGTACTTC,CASSTPRGLYEQYF